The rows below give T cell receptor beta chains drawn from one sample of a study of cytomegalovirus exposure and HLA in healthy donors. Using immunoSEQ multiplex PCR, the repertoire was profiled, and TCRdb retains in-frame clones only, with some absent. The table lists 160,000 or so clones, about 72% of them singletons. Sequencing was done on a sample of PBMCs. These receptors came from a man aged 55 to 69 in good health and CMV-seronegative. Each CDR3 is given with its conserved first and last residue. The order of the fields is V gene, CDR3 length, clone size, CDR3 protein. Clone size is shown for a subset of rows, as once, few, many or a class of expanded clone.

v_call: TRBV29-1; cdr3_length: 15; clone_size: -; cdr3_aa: CSVESRQSLYNEQFF
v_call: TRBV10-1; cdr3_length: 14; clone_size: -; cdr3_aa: CASSGGRAGETQYF
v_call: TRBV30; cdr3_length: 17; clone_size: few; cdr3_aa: CAWSARLAAYSQREQYF
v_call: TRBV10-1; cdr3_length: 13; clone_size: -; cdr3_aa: CASSAGAFYGYTF
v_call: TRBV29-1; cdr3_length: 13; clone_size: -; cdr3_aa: CSVHPGLAGEQYF
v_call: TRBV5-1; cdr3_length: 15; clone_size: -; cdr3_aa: CATTLSTGGTDTQYF
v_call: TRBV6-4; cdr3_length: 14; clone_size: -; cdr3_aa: CASSDSHGGIPLHF
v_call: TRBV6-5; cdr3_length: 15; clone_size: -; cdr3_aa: CASRPGHSSTDTQYF
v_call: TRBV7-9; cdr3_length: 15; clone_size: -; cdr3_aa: CASSSSGVFNEKLFF
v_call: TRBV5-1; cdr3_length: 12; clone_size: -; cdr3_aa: CASSLDHYEQYF
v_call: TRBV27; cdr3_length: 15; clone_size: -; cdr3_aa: CASRGTGDNTGELFF
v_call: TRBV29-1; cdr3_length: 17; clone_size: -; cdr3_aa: CSVDGLAGGYPGDEQFF
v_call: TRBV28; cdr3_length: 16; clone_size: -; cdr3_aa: CASRSAGTGSGNTIYF
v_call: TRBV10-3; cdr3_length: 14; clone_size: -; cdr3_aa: CAISILAEYNEQFF
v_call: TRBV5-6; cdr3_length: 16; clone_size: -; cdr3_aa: CASSLGPGQGIYEQYF
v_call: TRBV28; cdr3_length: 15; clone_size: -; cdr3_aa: CASSLPPPGNHEQYF
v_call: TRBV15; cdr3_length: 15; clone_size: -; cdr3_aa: CATSVDSSSYNEQFF
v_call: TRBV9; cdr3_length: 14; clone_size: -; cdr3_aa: CASSVDRGGNEQFF
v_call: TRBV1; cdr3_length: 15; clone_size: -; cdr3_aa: CTSSEGGDGPYEQYF
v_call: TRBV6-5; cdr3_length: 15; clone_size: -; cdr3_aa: CASSSTGMSGNTIYF
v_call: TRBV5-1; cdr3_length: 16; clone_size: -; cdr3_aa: CASSLGAPKDGNTIYF
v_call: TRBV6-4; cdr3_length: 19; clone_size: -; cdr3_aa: CASSARYSGGASRTDTQYF
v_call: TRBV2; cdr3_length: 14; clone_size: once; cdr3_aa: CASSGAGSYNEQFF